These T cell receptor beta chains were read from a single sample in a study of blood T cell repertoires in COVID-19. Profiling relied on immunoSEQ multiplex PCR, and the TCRdb table lists in-frame clones only, not all of them. The sample contains approximately 240,000 clones, 87% of which appear only once. The specimen sequenced was PBMCs or T cells enriched from blood (not recorded which). The receptors come from a woman between 25 and 40 years old with acute COVID-19. Both conserved end residues are part of each CDR3. The D gene is left open where the match is weak. Clone size is not always given. Where it is, it says once, few, many or a class for expanded clones.

J,V,size,D,CDR3,DNA
TRBJ2-7,TRBV28,NA,TRBD1,CASRINTGGASYEQYF,TGTGCCAGCAGGATCAATACAGGGGGCGCATCCTACGAGCAGTACTTC
TRBJ2-5,TRBV19,once,TRBD2,CASSIFRTSEETQYF,TGTGCCAGTAGTATTTTTAGGACTAGCGAAGAGACCCAGTACTTC
TRBJ2-5,TRBV6-2/TRBV6-3,few,NA,CASSLGSRQYKTQYF,TGTGCCAGCAGTTTAGGGTCACGACAGTACAAGACCCAGTACTTC
TRBJ1-5,TRBV7-2,many,NA,CASSYSPGSNQPQHF,TGTGCCAGCAGCTATTCACCAGGGAGCAATCAGCCCCAGCATTTT
TRBJ2-3,TRBV7-3,once,NA,CASSFKGADTQYF,TGTGCCAGCAGCTTTAAGGGGGCAGATACGCAGTATTTT
TRBJ1-1,TRBV6-5,NA,NA,CASSYRTEAFF,TGTGCCAGCAGTTACCGCACTGAAGCTTTCTTT
TRBJ2-3,TRBV7-6,NA,NA,CASSLSPAGFTDTQYF,TGTGCCAGCAGCTTATCACCCGCAGGGTTCACAGATACGCAGTATTTT
TRBJ2-6,TRBV27,once,TRBD1,CASTHRTGAGANVLTF,TGTGCCAGCACCCACCGGACAGGGGCCGGGGCCAACGTCCTGACTTTC
TRBJ1-2,TRBV11-2,NA,NA,CASSLEIPGGRTGYTF,TGTGCCAGCAGCTTAGAGATCCCCGGGGGGAGGACGGGCTACACCTTC
TRBJ2-1,TRBV28,NA,TRBD2,CASSSPGLVSYNEQFF,TGTGCCAGCAGTTCTCCGGGACTAGTTAGCTACAATGAGCAGTTCTTC
TRBJ2-4,TRBV28,few,TRBD2,CASSLDSDGLGGNIQYF,TGTGCCAGCAGTTTAGATTCGGATGGGTTGGGGGGGAACATTCAGTACTTC
TRBJ2-3,TRBV2,NA,NA,CASRTPVGGQSTDTQYF,TGTGCCAGCAGAACCCCCGTGGGTGGGCAGAGCACAGATACGCAGTATTTT
TRBJ2-7,TRBV11-2,NA,TRBD2,CASSLDRGSYEQYF,TGTGCCAGCAGCTTAGATCGCGGGAGCTACGAGCAGTACTTC
TRBJ2-7,TRBV11-2,NA,NA,CASSPIYNEQYF,TGTGCCAGCAGCCCGATCTATAACGAGCAGTACTTC
TRBJ1-2,TRBV12-3/TRBV12-4,NA,NA,CASSGGDYTF,TGTGCCAGCAGTGGGGGGGACTACACCTTC
TRBJ2-3,TRBV5-1,NA,TRBD2,CASSLGLAATDTQYF,TGCGCCAGCAGCTTGGGGCTAGCGGCTACAGATACGCAGTATTTT
TRBJ2-3,TRBV5-1,NA,NA,CASSSQGTDTQYF,TGCGCCAGCAGTTCACAGGGCACAGATACGCAGTATTTT
TRBJ2-1,TRBV7-9,NA,TRBD2,CASSQGLVDYNEQFF,TGTGCCAGCAGCCAAGGACTAGTGGACTACAATGAGCAGTTCTTC
TRBJ1-2,TRBV5-1,NA,NA,CASSSSGNNYGYTF,TGCGCCAGCAGCTCCTCAGGGAACAACTATGGCTACACCTTC
TRBJ1-5,TRBV27,NA,TRBD1,CASSARDREQPQHF,TGTGCCAGCAGTGCCCGGGACAGGGAACAGCCCCAGCATTTT
TRBJ1-1,TRBV29-1,NA,NA,CSVGGVMNTEAFF,TGCAGCGTGGGGGGGGTGATGAACACTGAAGCTTTCTTT
TRBJ2-1,TRBV7-2,NA,NA,CASSLAVTGSHEQFF,TGTGCCAGCAGCTTAGCCGTAACAGGGTCCCATGAGCAGTTCTTC
TRBJ2-5,TRBV5-4,NA,NA,CASSAILPGHPYQETQYF,TGTGCCAGCAGCGCCATACTCCCGGGACACCCGTACCAAGAGACCCAGTACTTC
TRBJ1-1,TRBV6-5,NA,NA,CASTLRTLNTEAFF,TGTGCCAGCACCCTCCGGACACTGAACACTGAAGCTTTCTTT
TRBJ1-1,TRBV27,once,TRBD1,CASSLVDRATEAFF,TGTGCCAGCAGTTTAGTAGACAGGGCCACTGAAGCTTTCTTT
TRBJ1-1,TRBV7-9,NA,TRBD1,CASSLGQGIMNTEAFF,TGTGCCAGCAGCTTAGGACAGGGAATAATGAACACTGAAGCTTTCTTT
TRBJ2-7,TRBV7-8,NA,NA,CASSGQGYEQYF,TGTGCCAGCAGCGGCCAGGGATACGAGCAGTACTTC
TRBJ1-1,TRBV2,NA,TRBD1,CASSGQGFYTEAFF,TGTGCCAGCAGTGGACAGGGGTTTTACACTGAAGCTTTCTTT
TRBJ1-4,TRBV6-1,NA,NA,CASSGPMAGLTNEKLFF,TGTGCCAGCAGTGGGCCGATGGCAGGGCTAACTAATGAAAAACTGTTTTTT
TRBJ1-4,TRBV18,NA,NA,CASSSAGAGFEKLFF,TGTGCCAGCTCCTCGGCGGGGGCCGGATTTGAAAAACTGTTTTTT
TRBJ1-5,TRBV6-2/TRBV6-3,NA,TRBD1,CASSPDRGSRQPQHF,TGTGCCAGCAGCCCGGACAGGGGGTCACGGCAGCCCCAGCATTTT
TRBJ1-1,TRBV5-6,NA,TRBD1,CASNSVGTENTEAFF,TGTGCCAGCAACTCCGTCGGGACAGAGAACACTGAAGCTTTCTTT
TRBJ1-2,TRBV5-1,NA,TRBD1,CASSTGQGAALNYGYTF,TGCGCCAGCAGCACCGGACAGGGGGCCGCCCTTAACTATGGCTACACCTTC
TRBJ2-3,TRBV7-2,NA,TRBD2,CASSRGTSGRTDTQYF,TGTGCCAGCAGCCGTGGGACTAGCGGGAGAACAGATACGCAGTATTTT
TRBJ1-2,TRBV9,NA,TRBD1,CASSAHAGGDYGYTF,TGTGCCAGCAGCGCCCATGCAGGGGGCGACTATGGCTACACCTTC
TRBJ1-2,TRBV5-1,NA,TRBD1,CASSPTDRGDGYTF,TGCGCCAGCAGCCCAACGGACAGGGGGGATGGCTACACCTTC
TRBJ2-7,TRBV10-3,NA,TRBD2,CATRTSGGTYEQYF,TGTGCCACTCGGACTAGCGGAGGTACCTACGAGCAGTACTTC
TRBJ2-1,TRBV6-2/TRBV6-3,NA,TRBD2,CASSLTGGPYNEQFF,TGTGCCAGCAGTTTGACGGGGGGGCCCTACAATGAGCAGTTCTTC
TRBJ2-2,TRBV5-1,few,NA,CASSSQGGTGELFF,TGCGCCAGCAGCTCGCAAGGGGGCACCGGGGAGCTGTTTTTT
TRBJ2-5,TRBV7-9,NA,TRBD2,CASSLVLAGGQETQYF,TGTGCCAGCAGCTTAGTCCTAGCGGGGGGACAAGAGACCCAGTACTTC
TRBJ2-5,TRBV7-7,NA,NA,CASSLAVVGAYQETQYF,TGTGCTAGCAGCCTAGCTGTTGTGGGAGCGTACCAAGAGACCCAGTACTTC
TRBJ1-1,TRBV14,NA,NA,CASSQRGGYMNTEAFF,TGTGCCAGCAGCCAGAGGGGGGGTTACATGAACACTGAAGCTTTCTTT
TRBJ2-5,TRBV18,NA,NA,CASSPSPGHQETQYF,TGTGCCAGCTCACCCTCTCCAGGGCACCAAGAGACCCAGTACTTC
TRBJ1-1,TRBV6-5,NA,NA,CASSYSGGAEAFF,TGTGCCAGCAGTTACTCCGGGGGGGCAGAAGCTTTCTTT
TRBJ2-1,TRBV7-2,NA,TRBD2,CASSLHPGLAGDEQFF,TGTGCCAGCAGCTTACACCCGGGACTAGCGGGAGATGAGCAGTTCTTC